The entry below gives a single T cell receptor (beta chain) sequence along with its context. Its antigen target is currently unknown. Base qualities are missing; no much larger clone stands one base away. The library was generated by the immunoSEQ multiplex PCR assay. The source study handled its data this way. To diagnose cytomegalovirus status from the catalog of TCR beta chain sequences, a statistical classification framework was built. TCRdb mirrors the immuneACCESS table, restricted to in-frame sequences. Some clones are absent from its copies; in checked studies, under half trace to an unresolved V gene, and the reason for the others is unknown. V and J calls and clone size are as listed in that table; D and trimming were resolved from the DNA. The sample yields about 120,000 clones; 85% to 90% were counted once. Around 6% of the sample is taken by the ten largest. These data are taken from a study of cytomegalovirus exposure and HLA in healthy donors (dated by TCRdb to 2015 to 2018). In terms of the full investigation: According to a later analysis, one platform produced both the 120 validation repertoires and the approximately 670 repertoires of the first cohort. The study aimed to test whether cataloging public T cell receptors could reveal signatures of past pathogen exposure. A separate validation cohort of approximately 120 different subjects was used in addition to the roughly 640-subject first cohort. To predict cytomegalovirus infection status, the study combined high-throughput TCR immunosequencing, statistical association of individual TCRs with disease status, and machine learning.

Study-wide conclusions, independent of this receptor: In a later analysis, TCRs clustered in the first cohort were found to also tend to co-occur in the 130 or so validation repertoires, with 94% of cluster scores above 0. A few of the identified cytomegalovirus-associated TCR beta chains were confirmed in vitro to be specific for cytomegalovirus antigens. Across donors, most TCR sequences were observed very rarely, whereas some public TCRs were present in many individuals. It was suggested by the authors that the approach could potentially be generalized to other disease states and immunological phenotypes. A total of fewer than 200 TCR beta chains were listed by the study as associated with cytomegalovirus. The validation cohort had no HLA typing available for a later analysis, so co-occurrence within that cohort was assessed over all 130 or so repertoires. The classifier was reported to diagnose cytomegalovirus status with high specificity and sensitivity in both the original cohort and the validation cohort.

V gives up 2 bases and J gives up 0 bases, and the segment between their germline ends measures 9 bases. The cysteine opens and the phenylalanine closes a CDR3 of 14 amino acids. The only DNA kept is the CDR3, 42 bases in frame from the first base. Reading the germline V gene gives CDR1 SGHDT and CDR2 YYEEEE. The donors were included in the validation cohort of over a hundred subjects, a group kept apart from the roughly 680-subject first cohort. This chain is built from TRBV5-6 and TRBJ2-7; TRBD1 is a possible D gene, resting on 6 matching bases. The sample taken for sequencing was PBMCs. The source is a woman between 18 and 29 years old in good health and CMV-seropositive. The CDR3 region reads CASSFDRISYEQYF. The nucleotides read TGTGCCAGCAGCTTTGACAGGATCTCCTACGAGCAGTACTTC.